This T cell receptor (beta chain) appears in the sequencing data of a study of CD8+ T cells in alopecia areata. Study observations and caveats: TCR sharing across patients was less clear than in mice, possibly HLA-related. Sequencing of scalp samples also captures resident alphabeta T cells of normal skin.

Comments on this clone: Its antigen is still unknown.

Reverse transcribed after extraction, RNA yielded cDNA as the sequencing template. Here immunoSEQ multiplex PCR was the method, and the copy in TCRdb shows in-frame clones only, minus some. Of about 140,000 clones in the sample, around 55% are singletons; the top ten hold 4.8%. CDR3 length: 14 residues. The V end lost 1 base, the J end lost 1 base, and 8 bases lay between the germline ends. Looked up from germline, CDR1 is SGHRS and CDR2 is YFSETQ. The chain is built from TRBV5-1 and TRBJ1-1; D gene uncertain. Specimen: CD4+ T cells sorted from blood. This receptor was obtained from a human donor in good health. The CDR3 nucleotides are TGCGCCAGCAGCTTGTCGTCGGCGAACACTGAAGCTTTCTTT. This translates into CASSLSSANTEAFF.